This T cell receptor (beta chain) was captured in a study of blood T cells in healthy people across ages. As for the study in general: Per two T cells, about one barcoded beta molecule was captured through template switching.

In its sample, this clonotype was seen a few times. For the second PCR, which ran for roughly 6 to 12 cycles, a sample-barcoded 5' primer and a J-beta primer mix were used. TCRdb itself ran the 5' RACE reads through MiXCR, one entry per CDR3 protein. The sample lists about 570,000 distinct CDR3 sequences; roughly 29% were seen once. CDR3 length: 13 residues. Germline assignment: CDR1 SQVTM and CDR2 ANQGSEA. The V and J ends lost 7 bases and 1 base respectively, with 12 bases between them. Sequenced sample: blood. V gene TRBV29-1 combines with J gene TRBJ2-3; D might be TRBD1 (6 bases). This receptor was taken from a woman between 70 and 85 years old in good health. This CDR3 is CSEIQGGTDTQYF. CDR3 DNA: TGCAGCGAGATACAGGGAGGCACAGATACGCAGTATTTT.